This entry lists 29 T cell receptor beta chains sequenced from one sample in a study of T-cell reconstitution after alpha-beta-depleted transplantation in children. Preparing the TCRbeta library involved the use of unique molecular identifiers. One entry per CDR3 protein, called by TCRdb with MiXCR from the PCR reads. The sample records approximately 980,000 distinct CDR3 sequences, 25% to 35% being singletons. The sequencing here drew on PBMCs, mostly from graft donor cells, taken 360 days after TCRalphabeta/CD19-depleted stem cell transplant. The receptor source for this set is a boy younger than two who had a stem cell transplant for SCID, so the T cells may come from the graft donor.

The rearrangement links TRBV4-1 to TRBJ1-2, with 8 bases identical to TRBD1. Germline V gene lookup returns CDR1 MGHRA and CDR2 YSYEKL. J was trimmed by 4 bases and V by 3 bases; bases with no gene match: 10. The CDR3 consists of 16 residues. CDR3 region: CASSHPGLRGPYGYTF. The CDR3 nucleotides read TGCGCCAGCAGCCATCCGGGCCTCAGGGGGCCCTATGGCTACACCTTC.

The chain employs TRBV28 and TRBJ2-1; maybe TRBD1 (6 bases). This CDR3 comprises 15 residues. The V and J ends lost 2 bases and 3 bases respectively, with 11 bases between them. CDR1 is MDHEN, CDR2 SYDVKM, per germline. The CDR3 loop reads CASSLRDTFYNEQFF. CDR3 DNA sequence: TGTGCCAGCAGTTTAAGGGACACATTCTACAATGAGCAGTTCTTC.

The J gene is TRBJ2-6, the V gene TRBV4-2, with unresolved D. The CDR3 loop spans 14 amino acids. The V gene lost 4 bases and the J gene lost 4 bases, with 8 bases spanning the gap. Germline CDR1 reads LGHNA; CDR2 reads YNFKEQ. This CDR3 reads CASSLSVGANVLTF. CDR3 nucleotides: TGTGCCAGCAGCCTTTCGGTGGGGGCCAACGTCCTGACTTTC.

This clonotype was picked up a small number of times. In DNA, the CDR3 is TGTGCCAGCAGTCCTATACTGGAGGAGCAGTACTTC. It is translated as CASSPILEEQYF. The chain uses TRBV6-2 or TRBV6-3 and TRBJ2-7; D gene unclear. Germline assignment: CDR1 MNHEY and CDR2 SVGEGT. This CDR3 has 12 residues. Trimming removed 5 bases at V and 7 bases at J, with 12 bases between.

The CDR3, as DNA: TGCAGTGCTAGAGATCCCTACGGAGATACGCAGTATTTT. Translated: CSARDPYGDTQYF. The chain has TRBV20-1 and TRBJ2-3; no reliable D call. There are 13 residues in the CDR3. The V end was cut by 0 bases, the J end by 5 bases, with 9 bases between. The germline gives CDR1 DFQATT, CDR2 SNEGSKA (reference sequence).

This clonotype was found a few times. The CDR3 DNA sequence: TGTGCCAGCACTCTGCACACCTACAATGAGCAGTTCTTC. It is translated as CASTLHTYNEQFF. The chain carries TRBV12-3 or TRBV12-4 and TRBJ2-1; D remains ambiguous. The CDR3 sequence is 13 residues long. The V and J ends lost 7 bases and 2 bases respectively, with 9 bases between them.

CDR3 loop: CASRAGQPSSYNSPLHF. The CDR3 nucleotides are TGCGCCAGCAGGGCGGGACAGCCGAGCTCCTATAATTCACCCCTCCACTTT. J is TRBJ1-6 and V is TRBV5-1; TRBD1 matches at 7 bases. This CDR3 has 17 residues. In germline, CDR1 is SGHRS, CDR2 YFSETQ. J gave up 0 bases and V 5 bases, and 8 bases lay outside the gene matches.

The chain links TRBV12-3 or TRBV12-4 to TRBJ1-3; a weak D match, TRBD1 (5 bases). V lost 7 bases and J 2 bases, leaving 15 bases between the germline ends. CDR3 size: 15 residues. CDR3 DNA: TGTGCCAGCACTGGGGGGGGGTTTGCTGGAAACACCATATATTTT. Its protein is CASTGGGFAGNTIYF.

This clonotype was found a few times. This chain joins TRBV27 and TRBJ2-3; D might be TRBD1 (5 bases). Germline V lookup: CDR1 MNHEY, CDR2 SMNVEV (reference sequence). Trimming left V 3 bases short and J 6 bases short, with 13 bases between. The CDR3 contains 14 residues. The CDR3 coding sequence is TGTGCCAGCAGTTTGTTCCAGGGCTGGGATACGCAGTATTTT. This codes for CASSLFQGWDTQYF.

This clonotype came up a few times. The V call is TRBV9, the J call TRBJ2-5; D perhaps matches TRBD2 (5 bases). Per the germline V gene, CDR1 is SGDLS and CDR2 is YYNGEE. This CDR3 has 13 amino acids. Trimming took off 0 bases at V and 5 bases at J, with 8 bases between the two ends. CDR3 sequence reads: CASSVGGFETQYF. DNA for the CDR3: TGTGCCAGCAGCGTAGGAGGGTTTGAGACCCAGTACTTC.

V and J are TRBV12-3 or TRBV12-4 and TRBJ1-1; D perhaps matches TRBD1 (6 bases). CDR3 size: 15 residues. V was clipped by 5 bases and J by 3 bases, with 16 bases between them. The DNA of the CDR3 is TGTGCCAGCAGTCGTCAAAGGGGGTTCGACACTGAAGCTTTCTTT. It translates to CASSRQRGFDTEAFF.

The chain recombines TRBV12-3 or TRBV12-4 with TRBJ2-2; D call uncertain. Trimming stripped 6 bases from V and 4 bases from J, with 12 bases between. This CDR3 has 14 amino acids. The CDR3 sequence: CASSAPMTTGELFF. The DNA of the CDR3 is TGTGCCAGCAGCGCACCCATGACCACCGGGGAGCTGTTTTTT.

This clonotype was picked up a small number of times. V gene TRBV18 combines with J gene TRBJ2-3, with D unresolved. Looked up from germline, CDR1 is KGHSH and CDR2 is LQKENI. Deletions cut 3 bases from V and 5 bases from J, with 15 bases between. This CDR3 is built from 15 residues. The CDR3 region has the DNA TGTGCCAGCTCACCTACGGCATATTGGGTAGATACGCAGTATTTT. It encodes CASSPTAYWVDTQYF.

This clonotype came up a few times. The CDR3: CASSQGFLGLYTEAFF. CDR3 nucleotides: TGCGCCAGCAGCCAAGGCTTCCTAGGACTTTACACTGAAGCTTTCTTT. This chain uses TRBV4-1 with TRBJ1-1; D is unclear. CDR3 length: 16 residues. V was trimmed by 1 base and J by 3 bases, leaving 15 bases between them. CDR1 and CDR2 (germline): MGHRA, YSYEKL.

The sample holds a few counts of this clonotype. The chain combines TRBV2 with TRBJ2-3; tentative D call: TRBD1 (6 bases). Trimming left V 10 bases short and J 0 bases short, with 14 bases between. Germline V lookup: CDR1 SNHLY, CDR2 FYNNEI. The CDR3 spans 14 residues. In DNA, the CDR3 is TGTGCCACCAGGCGGACAGCAAGCACAGATACGCAGTATTTT. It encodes CATRRTASTDTQYF. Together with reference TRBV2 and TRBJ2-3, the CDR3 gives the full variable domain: EPEVTQTPSHQVTQMGQEVILRCVPISNHLYFYWYRQILGQKVEFLVSFYNNEISEKSEIFDDQFSVERPDGSNFTLKIRSTKLEDSAMYFCATRRTASTDTQYFGPGTRLTVL.

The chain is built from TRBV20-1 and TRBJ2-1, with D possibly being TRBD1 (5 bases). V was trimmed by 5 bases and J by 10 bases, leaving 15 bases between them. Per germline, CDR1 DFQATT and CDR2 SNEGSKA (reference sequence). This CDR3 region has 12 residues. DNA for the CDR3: TGCAGTGCTCCCCGACAGCGCCGGGAGCAGTTCTTC. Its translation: CSAPRQRREQFF.

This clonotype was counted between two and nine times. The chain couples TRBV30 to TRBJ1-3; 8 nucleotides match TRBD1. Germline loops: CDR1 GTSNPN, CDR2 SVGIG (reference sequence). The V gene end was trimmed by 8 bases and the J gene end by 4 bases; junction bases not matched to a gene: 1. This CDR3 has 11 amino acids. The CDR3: CAGDRGNTIYF. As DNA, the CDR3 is TGTGCCGGGGACAGGGGAAACACCATATATTTT.

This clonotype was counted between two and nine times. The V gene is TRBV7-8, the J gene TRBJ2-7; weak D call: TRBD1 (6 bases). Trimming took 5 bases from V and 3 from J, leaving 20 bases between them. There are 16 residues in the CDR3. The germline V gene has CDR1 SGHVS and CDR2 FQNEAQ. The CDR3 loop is CASSAIGTRVGYEQYF. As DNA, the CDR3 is TGTGCCAGCAGCGCTATCGGGACAAGGGTCGGCTACGAGCAGTACTTC.

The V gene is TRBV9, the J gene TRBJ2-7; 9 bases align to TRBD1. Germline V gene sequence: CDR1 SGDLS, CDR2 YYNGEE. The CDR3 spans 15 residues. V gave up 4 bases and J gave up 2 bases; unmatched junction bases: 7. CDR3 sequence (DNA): TGTGCCAGCAGCCCCCGGGACAGGGTAACCTACGAGCAGTACTTC. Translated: CASSPRDRVTYEQYF.

As DNA, the CDR3 is TGCGCCAGCAGCCAAAGGGCCCAGAACACTGAAGCTTTCTTT. Its protein is CASSQRAQNTEAFF. V gene TRBV4-1 combines with J gene TRBJ1-1; D gene ambiguous. The CDR3 contains 14 residues. V lost 2 bases and J 1 base, leaving 8 bases between the germline ends. Germline V gene data show CDR1 as MGHRA and CDR2 as YSYEKL.

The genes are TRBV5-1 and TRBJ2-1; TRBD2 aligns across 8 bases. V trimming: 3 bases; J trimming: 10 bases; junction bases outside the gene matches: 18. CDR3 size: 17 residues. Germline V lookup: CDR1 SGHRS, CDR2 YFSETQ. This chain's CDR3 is CASSSLGSGRGKTEQFF. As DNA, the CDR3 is TGCGCCAGCAGCTCTTTGGGGTCCGGGAGGGGTAAAACGGAGCAGTTCTTC.

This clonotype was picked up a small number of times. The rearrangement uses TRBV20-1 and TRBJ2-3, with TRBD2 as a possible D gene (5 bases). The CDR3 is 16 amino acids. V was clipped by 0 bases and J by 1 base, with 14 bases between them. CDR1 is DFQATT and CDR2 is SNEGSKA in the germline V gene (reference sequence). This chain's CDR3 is CSARDRASGGTDTQYF. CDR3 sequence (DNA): TGCAGTGCTAGAGATAGGGCCAGCGGCGGCACAGATACGCAGTATTTT.

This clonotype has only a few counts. CDR3 coding DNA: TGCGCCAGCAGCGCCCGCACTTTGGGCACTGAAGCTTTCTTT. Translated: CASSARTLGTEAFF. This chain links TRBV5-1 with TRBJ1-1; D unclear. Trimming shortened V by 4 bases and J by 4 bases, and 14 bases separated the two germline ends. Per germline, CDR1 SGHRS and CDR2 YFSETQ. The CDR3 has 14 amino acids.

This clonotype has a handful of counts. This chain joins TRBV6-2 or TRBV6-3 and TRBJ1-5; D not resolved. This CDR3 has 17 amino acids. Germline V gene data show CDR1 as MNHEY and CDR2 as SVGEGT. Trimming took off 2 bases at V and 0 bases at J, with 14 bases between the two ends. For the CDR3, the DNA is TGTGCCAGCAGTTACCCCCCGGAGAGATATAGCAATCAGCCCCAGCATTTT. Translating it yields CASSYPPERYSNQPQHF.

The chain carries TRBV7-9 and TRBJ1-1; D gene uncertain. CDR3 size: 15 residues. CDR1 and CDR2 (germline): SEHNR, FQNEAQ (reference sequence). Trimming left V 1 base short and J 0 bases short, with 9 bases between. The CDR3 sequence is CASSLEAGMNTEAFF. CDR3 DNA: TGTGCCAGCAGCTTAGAGGCAGGTATGAACACTGAAGCTTTCTTT.

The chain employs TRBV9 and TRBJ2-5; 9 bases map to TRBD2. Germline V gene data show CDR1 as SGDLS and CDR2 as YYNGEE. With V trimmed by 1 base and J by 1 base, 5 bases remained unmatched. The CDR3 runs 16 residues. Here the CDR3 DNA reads TGTGCCAGCAGCGTATTTAGCGGGGGACCCCAAGAGACCCAGTACTTC. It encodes CASSVFSGGPQETQYF.

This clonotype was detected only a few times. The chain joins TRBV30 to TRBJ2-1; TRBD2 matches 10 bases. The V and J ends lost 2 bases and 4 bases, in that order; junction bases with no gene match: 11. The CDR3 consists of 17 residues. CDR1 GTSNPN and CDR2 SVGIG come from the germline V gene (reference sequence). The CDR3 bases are TGTGCCTGGAGTCTGGAGGTAGCGGGGGGCCTATACAATGAGCAGTTCTTC. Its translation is CAWSLEVAGGLYNEQFF.

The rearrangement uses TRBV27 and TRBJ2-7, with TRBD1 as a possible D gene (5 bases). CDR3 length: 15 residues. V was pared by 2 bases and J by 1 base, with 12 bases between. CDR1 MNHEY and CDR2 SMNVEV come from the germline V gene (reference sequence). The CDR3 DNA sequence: TGTGCCAGCAGTTTAGGATGGAAGGGGTCCTACGAGCAGTACTTC. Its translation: CASSLGWKGSYEQYF.

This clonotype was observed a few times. CDR3 sequence (DNA): TGTGCCAGCAGCTACCCTACAGGGGCCAACACCGGGGAGCTGTTTTTT. Translation gives CASSYPTGANTGELFF. The chain carries TRBV12-3 or TRBV12-4 and TRBJ2-2, with 7 nucleotides matching TRBD1. The V segment lost 6 bases and the J segment 2 bases; nucleotides outside the gene matches: 9. This CDR3 has 16 residues.